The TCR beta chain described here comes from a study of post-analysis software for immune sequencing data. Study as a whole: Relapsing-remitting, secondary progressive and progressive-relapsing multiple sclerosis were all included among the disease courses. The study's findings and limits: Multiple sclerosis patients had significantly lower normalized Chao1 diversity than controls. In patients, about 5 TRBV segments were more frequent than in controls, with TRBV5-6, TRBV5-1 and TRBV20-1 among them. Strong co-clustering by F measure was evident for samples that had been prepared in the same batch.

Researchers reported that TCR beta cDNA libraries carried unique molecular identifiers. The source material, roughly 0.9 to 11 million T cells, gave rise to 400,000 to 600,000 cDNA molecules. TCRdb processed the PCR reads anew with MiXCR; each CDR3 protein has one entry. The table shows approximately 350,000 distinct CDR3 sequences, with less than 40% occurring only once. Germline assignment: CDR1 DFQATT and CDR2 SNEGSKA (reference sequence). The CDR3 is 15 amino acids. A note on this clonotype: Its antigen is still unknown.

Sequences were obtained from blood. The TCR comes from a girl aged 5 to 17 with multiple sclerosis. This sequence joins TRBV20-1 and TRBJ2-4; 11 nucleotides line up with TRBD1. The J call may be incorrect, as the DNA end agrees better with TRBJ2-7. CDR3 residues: CSARDQGQGVYEQYF. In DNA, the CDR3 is TGCAGTGCTAGAGATCAGGGACAGGGGGTCTACGAGCAGTACTTC.